These T cell receptor beta chains were read from a single sample in a study of T cells after yellow fever vaccination. TCRdb re-analysed the 5' RACE reads in MiXCR, keeping a single row per CDR3 protein. Among hundreds of thousands of distinct CDR3 sequences, about a sixth were seen once, and the ten largest hold roughly 17%. The sample in question was PBMCs, obtained 5 to 6 days after the first yellow fever vaccination. These receptors all stem from a young man who received the YFV17D yellow fever vaccine. Each CDR3 is given with its conserved first and last residue. Each record gives: J gene, V gene, D gene, clone size, CDR3 protein, CDR3 DNA. The D gene is left open where the match is weak. Only some rows state a clone size, as once, few, many or a class for expanded clones.

>TRBJ2-7|TRBV9|.|.
CASSAGGTASYEQYF
TGTGCCAGCAGCGCAGGCGGGACAGCTTCCTACGAGCAGTACTTC
>TRBJ2-1|TRBV12-3/TRBV12-4|.|.
CASSYAVTQQFF
TGTGCCAGCAGCTACGCCGTAACCCAGCAGTTCTTC
>TRBJ2-2|TRBV6-1|.|.
CASRPFGTANTGELFF
TGTGCCAGCAGACCCTTTGGGACGGCGAACACCGGGGAGCTGTTTTTT
>TRBJ1-5|TRBV20-1|.|many
CSADSFNQPQHF
TGCAGTGCTGATAGTTTCAATCAGCCCCAGCATTTT
>TRBJ1-2|TRBV7-2|.|.
CASSLGLSREHYGYTF
TGTGCCAGCAGCTTAGGGTTGTCCAGGGAGCACTATGGCTACACCTTC
>TRBJ2-3|TRBV7-8|TRBD2|few
CASSPRVAGSTDTQYF
TGTGCCAGCAGCCCAAGGGTAGCGGGGAGCACAGATACGCAGTATTTT
>TRBJ1-1|TRBV11-1|TRBD1|.
CASSFRGTGYVRNTEAFF
TGTGCCAGCAGCTTCCGCGGGACAGGGTATGTCAGGAACACTGAAGCTTTCTTT
>TRBJ1-2|TRBV30|.|few
CAWSVWSTRTHGYTF
TGTGCCTGGAGTGTTTGGTCCACGCGAACCCATGGCTACACCTTC
>TRBJ1-6|TRBV2|.|few
CASSEEGPVRSPLHF
TGTGCCAGCAGTGAGGAGGGCCCGGTGCGGTCACCCCTCCACTTT
>TRBJ1-1|TRBV12-3/TRBV12-4|.|.
CASSLQSPNTEAFF
TGTGCCAGCAGTTTACAGTCGCCGAACACTGAAGCTTTCTTT
>TRBJ2-2|TRBV19|TRBD1|few
CASSIVTGGSGELFF
TGTGCCAGTAGTATTGTGACAGGGGGATCCGGGGAGCTGTTTTTT
>TRBJ2-5|TRBV12-3/TRBV12-4|TRBD2|.
CASSSRAGGLGTQYF
TGTGCCAGCAGTTCCCGAGCGGGGGGGCTAGGGACCCAGTACTTC
>TRBJ1-2|TRBV27|.|.
CASSLHGGGPYGYTF
TGTGCCAGCAGTCTTCATGGGGGCGGACCCTATGGCTACACCTTC
>TRBJ2-1|TRBV19|.|.
CASSIGGSYNEQFF
TGTGCCAGTAGTATAGGGGGCTCCTACAATGAGCAGTTCTTC
>TRBJ1-3|TRBV29-1|.|.
CSAETGLSGNTIYF
TGCAGCGCGGAGACAGGCCTCTCTGGAAACACCATATATTTT
>TRBJ1-3|TRBV24-1|.|few
CATSRGEGSGNTIYF
TGTGCCACCTCGAGAGGCGAGGGCTCTGGAAACACCATATATTTT
>TRBJ1-6|TRBV5-6|TRBD1|many
CASSRYGTGESPLHF
TGTGCCAGCAGCCGGTACGGGACAGGCGAATCACCCCTCCACTTT
>TRBJ2-7|TRBV2|TRBD1|few
CASSGDSYVEQYF
TGTGCCAGCAGTGGGGACAGTTACGTCGAGCAGTACTTC
>TRBJ2-1|TRBV7-2|TRBD2|few
CASSLAPSGGARVQFF
TGTGCCAGCAGCTTAGCGCCTAGCGGGGGGGCGAGGGTGCAGTTCTTC
>TRBJ2-3|TRBV12-3/TRBV12-4|TRBD2|once
CASSLAYRGGTDTQYF
TGTGCCAGCAGTTTAGCTTACCGGGGGGGCACAGATACGCAGTATTTT
>TRBJ2-1|TRBV5-1|.|.
CASSSKPDRTEQFF
TGCGCCAGCAGCAGCAAACCCGACCGTACCGAGCAGTTCTTC
>TRBJ1-2|TRBV29-1|.|.
CSVTGEANYGYTF
TGCAGCGTTACTGGGGAAGCTAACTATGGCTACACCTTC
>TRBJ2-5|TRBV28|TRBD1|.
CASSLIGQGVGSETQYF
TGTGCCAGCAGTTTAATCGGACAGGGGGTGGGTTCCGAGACCCAGTACTTC
>TRBJ1-3|TRBV4-3|.|.
CASSQDRGRDSGNTIYF
TGCGCCAGCAGCCAAGATCGAGGGAGGGACTCTGGAAACACCATATATTTT
>TRBJ2-5|TRBV29-1|.|.
CSVDVRAEETQYF
TGCAGCGTTGATGTTCGGGCAGAAGAGACCCAGTACTTC
>TRBJ1-5|TRBV9|.|many
CASSRGGERYQPQHF
TGTGCCAGCAGCAGAGGGGGTGAGCGGTATCAGCCCCAGCATTTT
>TRBJ2-2|TRBV4-3|.|.
CASSLNRFDTGELFF
TGCGCCAGCAGCCTAAACAGGTTCGACACCGGGGAGCTGTTTTTT
>TRBJ2-1|TRBV11-3|.|few
CASSSNLADSYNEQFF
TGTGCCAGCAGCTCAAATCTGGCAGACTCCTACAATGAGCAGTTCTTC
>TRBJ2-1|TRBV24-1|TRBD1|.
CATSDPGQGYNEQFF
TGTGCCACCAGTGATCCCGGACAGGGCTACAATGAGCAGTTCTTC
>TRBJ1-2|TRBV5-1|TRBD1|.
CASSLWQGQTYGYTF
TGCGCCAGCAGCTTGTGGCAGGGACAGACGTATGGCTACACCTTC
>TRBJ1-1|TRBV7-9|TRBD1|.
CASSKEGQGAEAFF
TGTGCCAGCAGCAAAGAGGGCCAGGGGGCTGAAGCTTTCTTT
>TRBJ2-3|TRBV29-1|.|.
CSVRPGGYTDTQYF
TGCAGCGTCCGACCTGGTGGTTACACAGATACGCAGTATTTT
>TRBJ1-3|TRBV9|.|.
CASSVATSGNTIYF
TGTGCCAGCAGCGTAGCGACCTCTGGAAACACCATATATTTT
>TRBJ2-7|TRBV9|.|few
CASSVGDQTYEQYF
TGTGCCAGCAGCGTAGGGGACCAGACCTACGAGCAGTACTTC
>TRBJ1-6|TRBV12-3/TRBV12-4|.|many
CASSHLGVSRYNSPLHF
TGTGCCAGCAGCCATTTGGGGGTCTCCCGCTATAATTCACCCCTCCACTTT
>TRBJ1-1|TRBV6-5|.|few
CASSYSISGNTEAFF
TGTGCCAGCAGTTACTCGATATCGGGGAACACTGAAGCTTTCTTT
>TRBJ1-1|TRBV7-9|TRBD1|few
CASSLERGQHTFF
TGTGCCAGCAGCTTAGAGCGGGGACAGCATACTTTCTTT
>TRBJ1-6|TRBV7-2|.|.
CASSVQQGSPLHF
TGTGCCAGCAGCGTACAACAGGGTTCACCCCTCCACTTT
>TRBJ2-1|TRBV11-2|TRBD1|.
CASSLDRGKQFF
TGTGCCAGCAGCCTGGACAGGGGGAAACAGTTCTTC
>TRBJ2-3|TRBV5-1|.|.
CASSWPTDTQYF
TGCGCCAGCAGCTGGCCGACAGATACGCAGTATTTT
>TRBJ2-1|TRBV19|.|.
CASSMVQGSDEQFF
TGTGCCAGTAGTATGGTGCAGGGGTCGGATGAGCAGTTCTTC
>TRBJ2-7|TRBV20-1|.|few
CSARSVAYEQYF
TGCAGTGCTAGATCAGTCGCCTACGAGCAGTACTTC
>TRBJ2-5|TRBV29-1|.|many
CSVEKAEGGETQYF
TGCAGCGTGGAAAAAGCGGAGGGAGGAGAGACCCAGTACTTC